These 17 T cell receptor beta chains share one sample of origin, sequenced in a study of blood T cells in healthy people across ages. Through a sample-barcoded 5' primer and a J-beta primer mix, a second PCR was run for roughly 7 to 11 cycles. TCRdb analysed the 5' RACE reads with MiXCR anew, one entry per CDR3 protein. The sample contains 1.5 million to 2 million distinct CDR3 sequences, around half of which appear only once. The specimen was blood. These receptors all stem from a woman between 40 and 50 years old in good health.

The V and J genes are TRBV6-4 and TRBJ2-4; TRBD1 might be the D (5 bases). Germline assignment: CDR1 MRHNA and CDR2 SNTAGT. V dropped 10 bases and J dropped 1 base, with 14 bases sitting between them. The CDR3 extends over 14 amino acids. CDR3 DNA sequence: TGTGCCACCTATAGTAGGGGCGCCAAAAACATTCAGTACTTC. Protein: CATYSRGAKNIQYF.

CDR3 residues: CASSWGGGDDRYTYEQYF. DNA of the CDR3: TGCGCCAGCAGCTGGGGCGGCGGAGATGACAGGTATACCTACGAGCAGTACTTC. The chain combines TRBV5-1 with TRBJ2-7, with a tentative D call TRBD1 (6 bases). The germline CDR1 and CDR2 sequences are SGHRS and YFSETQ. The CDR3 runs to 18 residues. Trimming pared 3 bases from V and 2 bases from J, leaving 24 bases between.

V usage is TRBV29-1 and J usage is TRBJ2-5; D is perhaps TRBD2 (5 bases). CDR1 is SQVTM and CDR2 is ANQGSEA in the germline V gene. This CDR3 comprises 15 residues. V shed 3 bases and J shed 1 base, with 15 bases lying between them. CDR3 sequence: CSVDEGRVPQETQYF. CDR3 sequence (DNA): TGCAGCGTTGATGAGGGAAGGGTACCCCAAGAGACCCAGTACTTC.

This clonotype was found a few times. This chain uses TRBV6-2 or TRBV6-3 with TRBJ2-6, with 7 bases that match TRBD1. Losses at the gene ends were 3 bases for V and 0 bases for J; bases not matched to a gene: 17. Germline V gene sequence: CDR1 MNHEY, CDR2 SVGEGT. The CDR3 is made up of 21 amino acids. CDR3 bases: TGTGCCAGCAGTTATGCCCCGTCGGACAGGACCCGTTTCTCTGGGGCCAACGTCCTGACTTTC. It specifies CASSYAPSDRTRFSGANVLTF.

The rearrangement uses TRBV5-6 and TRBJ1-1; maybe TRBD1 (5 bases). This CDR3 has 15 amino acids. CDR1 is SGHDT, CDR2 YYEEEE, per germline. The germline V and J ends were trimmed by 4 bases and 8 bases, with 21 bases remaining between them. CDR3 DNA sequence: TGTGCCAGCAGCATCGGGGCGGCAGATGGAACCGAAGCTTTCTTT. Residues: CASSIGAADGTEAFF.

This clonotype was observed a handful of times. The chain is built from TRBV20-1 and TRBJ2-7; D remains ambiguous. The germline V and J ends were trimmed by 1 base and 0 bases, with 10 bases remaining between them. The CDR3 sequence is 14 residues long. The germline gives CDR1 DFQATT, CDR2 SNEGSKA (reference sequence). CDR3 region: CSARGIRLSYEQYF. CDR3 bases: TGCAGTGCTAGAGGGATTCGGCTCTCCTACGAGCAGTACTTC.

As for this clonotype: One junction end does not reproduce the germline sequence, and a read error may be involved. The J gene is TRBJ2-3, the V gene TRBV5-1; the D gene is possibly TRBD2 (6 bases). The CDR3 consists of 13 residues. CDR1 SGHRS and CDR2 YFSETQ come from the germline V gene. The CDR3 DNA follows: TGCGTCAGCAGCTCGCGGGACACAGATACGCAGTATTTT. Its protein is CVSSSRDTDTQYF.

The sample holds a few counts of this clonotype. The CDR3: CASSLGGDAKNIQYF. In nucleotides, the CDR3 is TGCGCCAGCAGCTTGGGGGGTGACGCCAAAAACATTCAGTACTTC. The genes are TRBV5-1 and TRBJ2-4, with D uncertain. CDR1 and CDR2 (germline): SGHRS, YFSETQ. The V and J ends lost 0 bases and 1 base respectively, with 8 bases between them. This CDR3 is built from 15 residues.

This clonotype was observed a handful of times. This rearrangement joins TRBV2 to TRBJ2-7; possibly TRBD1 for D (5 bases). CDR3 length equals 13 residues. The germline V gene encodes CDR1 SNHLY and CDR2 FYNNEI. Trimming pared 9 bases from V and 6 bases from J, leaving 18 bases between. In DNA, the CDR3 is TGTGCCAGTGTACAGGACCCCTTCGGCGAGCAGTACTTC. Its translation is CASVQDPFGEQYF. Combining the CDR3 with reference TRBV2 and TRBJ2-7 gives the whole variable domain EPEVTQTPSHQVTQMGQEVILRCVPISNHLYFYWYRQILGQKVEFLVSFYNNEISEKSEIFDDQFSVERPDGSNFTLKIRSTKLEDSAMYFCASVQDPFGEQYFGPGTRLTVT.

This clonotype has more than one count but fewer than ten. The chain combines TRBV4-1 with TRBJ2-5; D perhaps matches TRBD1 (6 bases). V was shortened by 3 bases and J by 7 bases, with 21 bases between the two germline ends. This CDR3 comprises 16 residues. Per the germline V gene, CDR1 is MGHRA and CDR2 is YSYEKL. The CDR3 region is CASSHLQQGPWGTQYF. The CDR3 nucleotides are TGCGCCAGCAGCCATCTTCAACAGGGCCCGTGGGGGACCCAGTACTTC.

The chain is built from TRBV3-1 and TRBJ2-5, with 7 bases that match TRBD2. TRBJ2-4 matches the DNA end more closely, so the J call is doubtful. This CDR3 contains 15 residues. CDR1 is LGHDT, CDR2 YNNKEL, per germline (reference sequence). The CDR3 loop is CASSQGSSGGSIQYF. For the CDR3, the DNA is TGTGCCAGCAGCCAAGGTTCTAGCGGAGGTAGCATTCAGTACTTC.

The chain is built from TRBV25-1 and TRBJ2-7; D remains ambiguous. The J call is in doubt because the DNA end fits TRBJ2-5 better. Germline-derived CDR1 and CDR2 are MGHDK and SYGVNS. The CDR3 loop spans 12 amino acids. CDR3 nucleotides: TGTGCCAGCAGTGCAACAGTTCGGACCCAGTACTTC. Protein product: CASSATVRTQYF.

V gene TRBV7-8 combines with J gene TRBJ2-7, with 9 bases that match TRBD2. This CDR3 is 17 amino acids long. After removal of 2 bases from V and 3 bases from J, the junction contained 11 bases not matched to a gene. Germline loops: CDR1 SGHVS, CDR2 FQNEAQ. The CDR3 nucleotides are TGTGCCAGCAGCTTAAGCCCGGGACTAGCCCGTAACTACGAGCAGTACTTC. Translated: CASSLSPGLARNYEQYF.

The chain links TRBV27 to TRBJ1-6, with D unclear. Germline V gene lookup returns CDR1 MNHEY and CDR2 SMNVEV (reference sequence). The CDR3 loop spans 16 amino acids. V lost 3 bases and J lost 6, with 15 bases in between. This CDR3 reads CASSLGTAVANSPLHF. The DNA of the CDR3 is TGTGCCAGCAGTTTGGGCACCGCGGTTGCTAATTCACCCCTCCACTTT.

This clonotype was found many times. The chain is built from TRBV4-3 and TRBJ2-1, with 10 positions matching TRBD2. In germline, CDR1 is LGHNA, CDR2 YSLEER. The length of the CDR3 is 16 residues. Germline trimming cut 5 bases from V and 0 bases from J; bases unmatched to any gene: 4. DNA for the CDR3: TGCGCCAGCAGCTTGACTAGCGGGTTCTCCTACAATGAGCAGTTCTTC. Protein: CASSLTSGFSYNEQFF.

This clonotype has a handful of counts. This chain links TRBV4-3 with TRBJ2-3; no firm D call. Germline CDR1 and CDR2: LGHNA and YSLEER. With 1 base removed from V and 1 base from J, the gap between germline ends came to 6 bases. The CDR3 runs 14 residues. DNA of the CDR3: TGCGCCAGCAGCCAAGGGTACCGCACAGATACGCAGTATTTT. It codes for CASSQGYRTDTQYF.

The chain carries TRBV15 and TRBJ2-7, with D uncertain. CDR3 length: 14 residues. V lost 0 bases and J lost 5, with 11 bases in between. Germline CDR1 and CDR2: LNHNV and YYDKDF (reference sequence). CDR3 nucleotide sequence: TGTGCCACCAGCAGAGATTGGGCGCAGGACGAGCAGTACTTC. Encoded protein: CATSRDWAQDEQYF.